This passage covers 15 T cell receptor beta chains from one sample sequenced in a study of cytomegalovirus exposure and HLA in healthy donors. Amplification used 60 Vbeta primers and 13 Jbeta primers. Assay used: immunoSEQ multiplex PCR; TCRdb lists only in-frame clones, some missing. Among over 100,000 clones, approximately 80% were seen once, and the ten largest hold 4.2%. Sequencing used PBMCs. The receptors shown here come from a male donor in good health and CMV-seropositive.

This clone has a single count. The chain is built from TRBV28 and TRBJ2-2; the D gene is possibly TRBD1 (6 bases). Trimming removed 1 base from V and 7 bases from J, with 13 bases in between. Germline V gene lookup returns CDR1 MDHEN and CDR2 SYDVKM. The CDR3 is 15 amino acids. CDR3 DNA sequence: TGTGCCAGCAGTTTATCCGACAGGTTGAGCGGGGAGCTGTTTTTT. Residues: CASSLSDRLSGELFF. Full variable domain (outside the CDR3, taken from reference TRBV28 and TRBJ2-2): DVKVTQSSRYLVKRTGEKVFLECVQDMDHENMFWYRQDPGLGLRLIYFSYDVKMKEKGDIPEGYSVSREKKERFSLILESASTNQTSMYLCASSLSDRLSGELFFGEGSRLTVL.

This chain links TRBV18 with TRBJ2-7, with TRBD2 matching over 12 bases. This CDR3 spans 14 amino acids. The V gene end was trimmed by 1 base and the J gene end by 5 bases; junction bases not matched to a gene: 0. Per the germline V gene, CDR1 is KGHSH and CDR2 is LQKENI. In nucleotides, the CDR3 is TGTGCCAGCTCACCACGACTAGCGGGGGACGAGCAGTACTTC. Protein product: CASSPRLAGDEQYF. Supplemented by reference TRBV18 and TRBJ2-7, the full variable domain reads NAGVMQNPRHLVRRRGQEARLRCSPMKGHSHVYWYRQLPEEGLKFMVYLQKENIIDESGMPKERFSAEFPKEGPSILRIQQVVRGDSAAYFCASSPRLAGDEQYFGPGTRLTVT.

The gene calls are TRBV29-1 and TRBJ1-3, with a weak D call TRBD1 (5 bases). V lost 5 bases and J 3 bases, leaving 14 bases between the germline ends. This CDR3 comprises 14 residues. CDR1 is SQVTM, CDR2 ANQGSEA, per germline. CDR3: CSVLGGEFGNTIYF. The CDR3 bases are TGCAGCGTTCTTGGGGGGGAGTTTGGAAACACCATATATTTT.

This clone was counted between two and nine times. V usage is TRBV5-6 and J usage is TRBJ2-1; TRBD1 agrees at 8 bases. Trimming at V came to 5 bases and at J to 0 bases, leaving 4 bases not matched to a gene. Per the germline V gene, CDR1 is SGHDT and CDR2 is YYEEEE. This CDR3 contains 15 residues. The CDR3 region is CASRRTGSSYNEQFF. The CDR3 DNA is TGTGCCAGCAGAAGGACAGGGAGCTCCTACAATGAGCAGTTCTTC. The full variable domain, with the rest looked up from reference TRBV5-6 and TRBJ2-1, is DAGVTQSPTHLIKTRGQQVTLRCSPKSGHDTVSWYQQALGQGPQFIFQYYEEEERQRGNFPDRFSGHQFPNYSSELNVNALLLGDSALYLCASRRTGSSYNEQFFGPGTRLTVL.

The V call is TRBV7-2, the J call TRBJ2-5; 10 nucleotides align to TRBD2. Trimming at V came to 2 bases and at J to 0 bases, leaving 0 bases not matched to a gene. The length of the CDR3 is 15 residues. Per the germline V gene, CDR1 is SGHTA and CDR2 is FQGNSA. CDR3 amino acids: CASSLLAGDQETQYF. The CDR3 bases are TGTGCCAGCAGCTTACTAGCGGGGGACCAAGAGACCCAGTACTTC.

The CDR3 region has the DNA TGTGCCAGCAGCATCCTGACAGGGAACACCGGGGAGCTGTTTTTT. Protein: CASSILTGNTGELFF. The chain joins TRBV9 to TRBJ2-2; TRBD1 is a possible D gene (6 bases). Per the germline V gene, CDR1 is SGDLS and CDR2 is YYNGEE. The CDR3 is made up of 15 amino acids. The V end lost 4 bases, the J end lost 1 base, and 11 bases lay between the germline ends.

This clone was detected a few times. The chain carries TRBV18 and TRBJ2-5; TRBD2 agrees at 10 bases. Germline loops: CDR1 KGHSH, CDR2 LQKENI. This CDR3 spans 16 amino acids. Unmatched junction bases numbered 8, after V lost 3 bases and J lost 4 bases. The CDR3 region is CASSPQSGRAGETQYF. CDR3 nucleotides: TGTGCCAGCTCACCTCAGAGCGGGAGGGCCGGAGAGACCCAGTACTTC.

CDR3 in amino acids: CASSLISADTQYF. The CDR3 nucleotides read TGTGCCAGCAGCTTAATTTCCGCAGATACGCAGTATTTT. This chain links TRBV7-9 with TRBJ2-3; D is unresolved. Between the trimmed V and J ends, which lost 2 bases and 4 bases, there was a span of 7 bases. The CDR3 contains 13 residues. Germline V gene lookup returns CDR1 SEHNR and CDR2 FQNEAQ (reference sequence).

CDR3 nucleotides: TGCGCCAGCAGGCGGGAGGCAACAGATACGCAGTATTTT. This encodes CASRREATDTQYF. The chain recombines TRBV5-1 with TRBJ2-3; 8 bases match TRBD2. This CDR3 is built from 13 residues. Per the germline V gene, CDR1 is SGHRS and CDR2 is YFSETQ. V was clipped by 5 bases and J by 3 bases; unmatched bases: 2.

This sequence joins TRBV6-1 and TRBJ2-7, with 9 bases matching TRBD1. Unmatched junction bases numbered 6, after V lost 4 bases and J lost 5 bases. CDR3 length: 14 amino acids. CDR1 MNHNS and CDR2 SASEGT come from the germline V gene. This chain's CDR3 is CASSGGQGFNEQYF. CDR3 DNA sequence: TGTGCCAGCAGTGGGGGACAGGGTTTTAACGAGCAGTACTTC.

The chain combines TRBV28 with TRBJ1-2; D is undetermined. The CDR3 is 14 residues long. Germline-derived CDR1 and CDR2 are MDHEN and SYDVKM. Trimming left V 5 bases short and J 2 bases short, with 12 bases between. This CDR3 reads CASSLQPRNYGYTF. CDR3 bases: TGTGCCAGCAGTCTCCAGCCGAGGAACTATGGCTACACCTTC.

In nucleotides, the CDR3 is TGTGCCAGCAGGGGGGCAGCTGAAGCTTTCTTT. Amino acid sequence: CASRGAAEAFF. J is TRBJ1-1 and V is TRBV6-6, with TRBD1 as a possible D gene (6 bases). The CDR3 spans 11 residues. The germline gives CDR1 MNHNY, CDR2 SVGAGI (reference sequence). V lost 6 bases to trimming and J lost 6 bases, with 8 bases between them.

The chain recombines TRBV13 with TRBJ2-7; a weak D match, TRBD1 (5 bases). In germline, CDR1 is PRHDT, CDR2 FYEKMQ (reference sequence). The V gene lost 5 bases and the J gene lost 3 bases, with 11 bases spanning the gap. The CDR3 extends over 13 amino acids. CDR3 residues: CASSPQGRYEQYF. The CDR3 DNA reads as TGTGCCAGCAGCCCGCAGGGTCGCTACGAGCAGTACTTC.

This clone was counted once. This chain's CDR3 is CASRPIGGETQYF. The DNA for the CDR3 is TGTGCCAGCAGACCAATAGGGGGAGAGACCCAGTACTTC. The chain is built from TRBV7-6 and TRBJ2-5, with D perhaps matching TRBD1 (6 bases). V was cut by 6 bases and J by 4 bases, with 12 bases left in between. Germline CDR1 reads SGHVS; CDR2 reads FNYEAQ. The CDR3 covers 13 residues.

Only one count was recorded for this clone. The chain couples TRBV6-5 to TRBJ2-7; tentatively, D is TRBD1 (5 bases). CDR3 length: 12 residues. Germline values: CDR1 MNHEY, CDR2 SVGAGI. Trimming stripped 5 bases from V and 7 bases from J, with 12 bases between. The CDR3 is CASSRTPGEQYF. CDR3 coding DNA: TGTGCCAGCAGTCGGACCCCAGGGGAGCAGTACTTC.